This T cell receptor beta chain was recorded in a study of blood T cell repertoires in COVID-19. CDR3 length: 15 residues. V gave up 8 bases and J gave up 3 bases, with 17 bases separating them. From germline, CDR1 is LNHDA and CDR2 SQIVND (reference sequence). Source study methods: Using reference gene primer amplification, nucleated cell counts were estimated. Sequenced by immunoSEQ multiplex PCR; TCRdb stores in-frame clones only, minus some. The V and J calls and the clone size are those of that table, but D and trimming were determined from the DNA. Among hundreds of thousands of clones listed, 65% to 90% were seen once.

The specimen sequenced was PBMCs or T cells enriched from blood (not recorded which). The TCR sequence derives from a woman between 40 and 50 years old with acute COVID-19. The rearrangement uses TRBV19 and TRBJ2-4, with D tentatively TRBD1 (6 bases). CDR3 nucleotides: TGTGCCAGTGCAGGGGCCGGTGGGGACAAAAACATTCAGTACTTC. Protein: CASAGAGGDKNIQYF.